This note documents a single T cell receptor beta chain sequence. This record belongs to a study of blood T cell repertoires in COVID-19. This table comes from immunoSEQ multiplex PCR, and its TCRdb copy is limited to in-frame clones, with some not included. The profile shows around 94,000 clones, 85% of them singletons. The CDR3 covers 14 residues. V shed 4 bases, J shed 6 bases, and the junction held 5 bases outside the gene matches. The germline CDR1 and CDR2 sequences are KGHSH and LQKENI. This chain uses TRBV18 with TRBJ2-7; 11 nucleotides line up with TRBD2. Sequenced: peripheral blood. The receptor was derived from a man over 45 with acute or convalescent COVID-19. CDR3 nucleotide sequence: TGTGCCAGCTCACTCGACGGACTAGCGGGCGAGCAGTACTTC. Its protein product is CASSLDGLAGEQYF.